This T cell receptor (beta chain) derives from a study of T-cell reconstitution after alpha-beta-depleted transplantation in children. The authors prepared the TCRbeta library with unique molecular identifiers. Each CDR3 protein gets one entry after TCRdb re-called the PCR reads with MiXCR. The data hold hundreds of thousands of distinct CDR3 sequences, with 32% observed a single time. CDR1 is LNHDA, CDR2 SQIVND, per germline (reference sequence). J gave up 4 bases and V 1 base, and 2 bases lay outside the gene matches. The CDR3 length is 14 residues. The chain couples TRBV19 to TRBJ1-2; 8 bases are shared with TRBD1. The sequenced sample was PBMCs from the stem cell graft donor, obtained from the stem cell graft. The clonotype originates from a human donor who donated a stem cell graft to a child with aplastic anemia. CDR3 DNA sequence: TGTGCCAGTAGTATAGGGGACAGGAGCTATGGCTACACCTTC. Amino acids: CASSIGDRSYGYTF.